This entry features one TCR beta chain sequence. Per the germline V gene, CDR1 is MNHEY and CDR2 is SVGAGI. The CDR3 sequence is 13 residues long. J lost 5 bases, V lost 5 bases, and 4 bases had no gene match. The data belong to a study of CD8+CD57+ T cells in acquired aplastic anemia. According to the study, genomic DNA was the template for TCR beta VDJ and CDR3 profiling. TCRdb re-derived calls from the reads in MiXCR, one entry per CDR3 protein. The sample shows roughly 190,000 distinct CDR3 sequences, less than 65% of them seen only once. The chain joins TRBV6-5 to TRBJ2-7; TRBD1 agrees at 9 bases. Sequenced sample: sorted CD4+, CD8+, or CD8+CD57+ T cells (not recorded which) from PBMCs. This clonotype originated in a human donor in good health, serving as a control. CDR3 loop: CASSTGQGHEQYF. The CDR3 DNA reads as TGTGCCAGCAGTACGGGACAGGGCCACGAGCAGTACTTC.